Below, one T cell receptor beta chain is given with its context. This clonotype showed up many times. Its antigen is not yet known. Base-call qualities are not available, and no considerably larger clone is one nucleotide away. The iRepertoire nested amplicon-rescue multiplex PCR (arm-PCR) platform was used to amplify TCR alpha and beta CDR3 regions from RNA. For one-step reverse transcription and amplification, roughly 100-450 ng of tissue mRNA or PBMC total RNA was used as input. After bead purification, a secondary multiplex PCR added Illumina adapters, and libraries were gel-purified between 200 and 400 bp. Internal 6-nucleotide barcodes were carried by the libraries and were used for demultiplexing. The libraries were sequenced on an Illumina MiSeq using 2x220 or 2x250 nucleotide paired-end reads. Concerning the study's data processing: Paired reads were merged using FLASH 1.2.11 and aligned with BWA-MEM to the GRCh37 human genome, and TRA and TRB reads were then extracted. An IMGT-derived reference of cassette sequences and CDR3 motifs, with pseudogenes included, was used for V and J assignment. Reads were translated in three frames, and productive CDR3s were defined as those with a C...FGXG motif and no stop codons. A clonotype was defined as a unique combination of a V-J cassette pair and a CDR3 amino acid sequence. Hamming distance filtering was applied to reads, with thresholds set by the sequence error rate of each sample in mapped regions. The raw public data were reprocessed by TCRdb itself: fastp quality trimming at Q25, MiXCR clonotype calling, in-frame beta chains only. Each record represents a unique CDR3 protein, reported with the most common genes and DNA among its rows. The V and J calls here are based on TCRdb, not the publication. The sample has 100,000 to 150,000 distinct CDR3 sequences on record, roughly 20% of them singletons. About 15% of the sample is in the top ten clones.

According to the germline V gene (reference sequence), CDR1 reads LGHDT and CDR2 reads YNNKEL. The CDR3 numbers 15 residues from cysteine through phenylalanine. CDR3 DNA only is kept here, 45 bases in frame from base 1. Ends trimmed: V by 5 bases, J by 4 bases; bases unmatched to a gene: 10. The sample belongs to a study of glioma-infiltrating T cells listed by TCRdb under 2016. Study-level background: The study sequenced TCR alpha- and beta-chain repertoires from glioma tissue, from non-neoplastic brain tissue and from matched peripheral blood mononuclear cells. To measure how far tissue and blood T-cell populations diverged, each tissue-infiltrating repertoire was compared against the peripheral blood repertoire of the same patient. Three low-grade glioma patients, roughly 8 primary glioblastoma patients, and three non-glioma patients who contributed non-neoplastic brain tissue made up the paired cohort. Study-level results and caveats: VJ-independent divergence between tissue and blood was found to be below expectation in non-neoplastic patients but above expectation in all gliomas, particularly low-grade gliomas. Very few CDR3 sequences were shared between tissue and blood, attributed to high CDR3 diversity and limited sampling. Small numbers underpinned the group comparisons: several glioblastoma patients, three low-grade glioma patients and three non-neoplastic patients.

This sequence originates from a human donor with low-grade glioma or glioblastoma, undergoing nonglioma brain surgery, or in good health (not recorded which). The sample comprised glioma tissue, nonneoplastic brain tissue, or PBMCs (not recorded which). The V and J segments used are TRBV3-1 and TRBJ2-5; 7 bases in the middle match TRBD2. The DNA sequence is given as TGTGCCAGCAGCGCCCTAGCGGTCCAGGCAGAGACCCAGTACTTC. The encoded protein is CASSALAVQAETQYF.